A selection of T cell receptor beta chains follows, all from one sample in a study of blood T cell repertoires in COVID-19. Libraries were prepared by immunoSEQ multiplex PCR; TCRdb keeps only in-frame clonotypes and omits some of them. The repertoire consists of more than 65,000 clones, with roughly 82% occurring once and the leading ten covering roughly an eighth. Material: peripheral blood. The source is a woman older than 75 with acute or convalescent COVID-19. Each CDR3 is given with its conserved first and last residue. Fields, in order: D gene, V gene, clone size, J gene, CDR3 DNA, CDR3 protein. A D gene is named only where the DNA matches it firmly. Part of the rows lack a size; the others show once, few, many or a class for expanded clones.

-	TRBV6-2/TRBV6-3	-	TRBJ1-1	TGTGCCAGCAGTTACTCGACTCCTCGGGAAGCTTTCTTT	CASSYSTPREAFF
-	TRBV9	-	TRBJ2-3	TGTGCCAGCAGCGTAGGTGCTGGCCGGGGGGATACGCAGTATTTT	CASSVGAGRGDTQYF
TRBD1	TRBV7-9	few	TRBJ1-1	TGTGCCAGCAGCTATACAGGGGCAGGGAACACTGAAGCTTTCTTT	CASSYTGAGNTEAFF
-	TRBV5-1	once	TRBJ2-3	TGCGCCAGCAGCTTGGATAACACAGGAGCCACAGATACGCAGTATTTT	CASSLDNTGATDTQYF
TRBD1	TRBV28	-	TRBJ1-2	TGTGCCAGCAGTTCGGGACAGGGGGCGCCTTATGGCTATGGCTACACCTTC	CASSSGQGAPYGYGYTF
TRBD2	TRBV19	-	TRBJ2-1	TGTGCCAGTCGGGTTCGGGGAGGACTAGCGGGAGGTGAGCAGTTCTTC	CASRVRGGLAGGEQFF
TRBD1	TRBV10-2	-	TRBJ1-6	TGCGCCAGCCCACATAGGGGGGACAGGCATAATTCACCCCTCCACTTT	CASPHRGDRHNSPLHF
TRBD1	TRBV27	-	TRBJ1-1	TGTGCCAGCAGTTTGTGGACAGGGCAGACTGAAGCTTTCTTT	CASSLWTGQTEAFF
TRBD1	TRBV20-1	once	TRBJ2-1	TGCAGTGCGGGAACAGGGGCTCAACCGTTCTTC	CSAGTGAQPFF
TRBD2	TRBV5-4	-	TRBJ2-5	TGTGCCAGCAGCTTGGCGGGGGGGACAGAGACCCAGTACTTC	CASSLAGGTETQYF
-	TRBV6-5	-	TRBJ2-1	TGTGCCACCTCCTGGGAGCGTAATGAGCAGTTCTTC	CATSWERNEQFF
TRBD1	TRBV12-3/TRBV12-4	once	TRBJ1-1	TGTGCCAGCAGGGCGCAGGGGGCTACTGAAGCTTTCTTT	CASRAQGATEAFF